A selection of T cell receptor beta chains follows, all from one sample in a study of T cell repertoires in cytomegalovirus infection. Each CDR3 protein is one row after TCRdb ran MiXCR on the reads. The repertoire holds 400,000 or so distinct CDR3 sequences, with approximately 32% as singletons. The source material was PBMCs. The receptors were sampled from a human donor in good health (CMV status not recorded). Some clones in this sample may be carry-over from other donors' samples. The conserved cysteine and the conserved F or W are not part of the CDR3 here. The order of the fields is J gene, V gene, CDR3 protein.

TRBJ2-1 | TRBV2 | ASSEHLSSYNEQF
TRBJ1-1 | TRBV4-1 | ASSQGTGVSGTEAF
TRBJ2-2 | TRBV7-6 | ASSLASNTGELF
TRBJ2-5 | TRBV6-8 | ASSSATLTGGETQY
TRBJ2-7 | TRBV6-2/TRBV6-3 | ASSYNSEGLLEQY
TRBJ1-5 | TRBV4-1 | ASSEDRDNQPQH
TRBJ2-5 | TRBV25-1 | ASSDAVRAQY
TRBJ2-7 | TRBV5-1 | ASSFVGRGHEQY
TRBJ2-5 | TRBV6-5 | ASSYGRGAYQETQY
TRBJ1-2 | TRBV19 | ASSLRTGGGYT
TRBJ2-1 | TRBV12-3/TRBV12-4 | ASSLTGSGGAYNEQF
TRBJ1-2 | TRBV9 | ASSPPPPGVSYGYT
TRBJ2-1 | TRBV23-1 | ASSQCQGEGEF
TRBJ1-2 | TRBV7-9 | ASSLGLDPAGGYT
TRBJ1-4 | TRBV11-2 | ASSSEIWGEKLF
TRBJ1-4 | TRBV9 | ASSVGGWETENRLF
TRBJ1-1 | TRBV20-1 | SARKGTVNTEAF
TRBJ2-1 | TRBV19 | ASSFPRVRLINEQF
TRBJ2-1 | TRBV6-5 | ASSQEGRFSYNEQF
TRBJ2-5 | TRBV27 | ASRRLTSGDSFQETQY
TRBJ2-5 | TRBV2 | ASRKEGNGETQY
TRBJ2-1 | TRBV6-8 | ASSYRGLAGGWEQF
TRBJ2-7 | TRBV6-5 | ASIPRGQGGYEQY
TRBJ2-2 | TRBV4-1 | ASSQVSGELF
TRBJ2-7 | TRBV11-2 | ASSLVRLAGGEQY
TRBJ2-5 | TRBV14 | ASSQGQRTQY
TRBJ1-1 | TRBV6-2/TRBV6-3 | ASRPPVNTEAF
TRBJ2-1 | TRBV7-6 | ASSRSRERNNVQF
TRBJ1-4 | TRBV2 | ASSVLRGRGVEKLF
TRBJ1-2 | TRBV18 | ASSPSDRGYGYT
TRBJ2-5 | TRBV7-8 | ASSFLEGAETQY
TRBJ2-2 | TRBV7-7 | ASSLYPLGSNTGELF
TRBJ2-1 | TRBV6-2/TRBV6-3 | ASSAPAKRSYNEQF
TRBJ1-6 | TRBV15 | ATSQGAVGNSPLH
TRBJ2-5 | TRBV4-1 | ASSQDGVTGDRQETQY
TRBJ2-1 | TRBV6-2/TRBV6-3 | ASSYGFPAGASSSYNEQF